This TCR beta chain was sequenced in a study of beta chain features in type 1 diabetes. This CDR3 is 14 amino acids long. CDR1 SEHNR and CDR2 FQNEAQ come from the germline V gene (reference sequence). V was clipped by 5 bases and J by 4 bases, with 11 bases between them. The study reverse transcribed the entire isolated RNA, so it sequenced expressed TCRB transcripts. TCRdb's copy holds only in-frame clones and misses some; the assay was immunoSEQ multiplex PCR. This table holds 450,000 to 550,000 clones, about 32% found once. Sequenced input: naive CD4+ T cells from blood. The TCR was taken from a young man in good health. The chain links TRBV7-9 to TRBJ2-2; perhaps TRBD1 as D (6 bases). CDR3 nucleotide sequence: TGTGCCAGCAGCCGACAGGCACTCACCGGGGAGCTGTTTTTT. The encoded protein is CASSRQALTGELFF.